These 24 T cell receptor beta chains were all obtained from the same sample, sequenced in a study of PD-L1 blockade in urothelial cancer. Clones were read by immunoSEQ multiplex PCR, and TCRdb kept only the in-frame ones, dropping some. The data contain 40,000 to 45,000 clones, 88% of them seen just once; the ten biggest clones take up roughly an eighth. The sequencing used PBMCs, collected around atezolizumab (anti-PD-L1) treatment. These TCRs come from a woman in her fifties or sixties with urothelial cancer.

This chain uses TRBV7-2 with TRBJ2-5; the D is unclear. V lost 2 bases to trimming and J lost 2 bases, with 9 bases between them. The CDR3 is 14 amino acids. Germline-derived CDR1 and CDR2 are SGHTA and FQGNSA. CDR3: CASSLNRMQETQYF. The CDR3 region has the DNA TGTGCCAGCAGCTTAAATCGTATGCAAGAGACCCAGTACTTC.

The chain employs TRBV7-8 and TRBJ2-2; D perhaps matches TRBD2 (5 bases). In germline, CDR1 is SGHVS, CDR2 FQNEAQ. The CDR3 length is 16 residues. V dropped 6 bases and J dropped 3 bases, with 17 bases sitting between them. The CDR3 sequence is CASRLESGWDTGELFF. CDR3 bases: TGTGCCAGCAGGCTCGAAAGCGGTTGGGACACCGGGGAGCTGTTTTTT.

By share, this clone counts as medium-sized. The chain couples TRBV7-8 to TRBJ2-7; weak D call: TRBD2 (6 bases). Germline V gene data show CDR1 as SGHVS and CDR2 as FQNEAQ. Trimming removed 1 base at V and 0 bases at J, with 16 bases between. CDR3 size: 17 residues. This CDR3 reads CASSLDRRGPFSYEQYF. The CDR3 region has the DNA TGTGCCAGCAGCTTAGACAGGCGGGGACCCTTCTCCTACGAGCAGTACTTC.

The genes are TRBV7-8 and TRBJ2-1, with a weak D call TRBD1 (5 bases). With 0 bases removed from V and 0 bases from J, the gap between germline ends came to 9 bases. CDR1 and CDR2 (germline): SGHVS, FQNEAQ. This CDR3 is 16 amino acids long. The CDR3 DNA follows: TGTGCCAGCAGCTTAGCCGGACACAGCTCCTACAATGAGCAGTTCTTC. Translated, it gives CASSLAGHSSYNEQFF.

The gene calls are TRBV19 and TRBJ2-1, with unresolved D. This CDR3 is 15 amino acids long. The V end lost 2 bases, the J end lost 5 bases, and 13 bases lay between the germline ends. CDR1 and CDR2 from the germline V gene are LNHDA and SQIVND (reference sequence). The DNA for the CDR3 is TGTGCCAGTAGTATAAGAAGCCACGTAAACAATGAGCAGTTCTTC. Encoded protein: CASSIRSHVNNEQFF.

Here the CDR3 DNA reads TGTGCCAGCAGTTTCGGCCAGGTGAACTATGGCTACACCTTC. Translating gives CASSFGQVNYGYTF. The chain couples TRBV28 to TRBJ1-2; D remains unclear. The germline V gene encodes CDR1 MDHEN and CDR2 SYDVKM. The V and J ends lost 3 bases and 2 bases respectively, with 10 bases between them. CDR3 length: 14 amino acids.

This clone was detected only once. The genes are TRBV5-4 and TRBJ2-7, with TRBD1 matching 7 bases. The CDR3 has 14 amino acids. V lost 1 base and J lost 2; bases outside the gene matches: 3. The germline CDR1 and CDR2 sequences are SGHNT and YYREEE (reference sequence). In DNA, the CDR3 is TGTGCCAGCAGCTTGCACAGGGGAACCTACGAGCAGTACTTC. Its translation: CASSLHRGTYEQYF. Full variable domain (missing parts from reference TRBV5-4 and TRBJ2-7): ETGVTQSPTHLIKTRGQQVTLRCSSQSGHNTVSWYQQALGQGPQFIFQYYREEENGRGNFPPRFSGLQFPNYSSELNVNALELDDSALYLCASSLHRGTYEQYFGPGTRLTVT.

The V call is TRBV2, the J call TRBJ2-3; a weak D match, TRBD2 (6 bases). Germline values: CDR1 SNHLY, CDR2 FYNNEI. The CDR3 loop spans 16 amino acids. Trimming cost V 11 bases and J 5 bases, with 26 bases left between them. CDR3 sequence (DNA): TGTGCCGGCTCCGGGGGTCGGGACTCTCTCGGAGATACGCAGTATTTT. It specifies CAGSGGRDSLGDTQYF.

The J gene is TRBJ2-7, the V gene TRBV7-2; D ambiguous. The germline CDR1 and CDR2 sequences are SGHTA and FQGNSA. This CDR3 has 12 residues. Trimming stripped 1 base from V and 3 bases from J, with 4 bases between. The CDR3 sequence is CASSLVRYEQYF. The CDR3 DNA sequence: TGTGCCAGCAGCTTAGTGCGCTACGAGCAGTACTTC.

V and J are TRBV7-3 and TRBJ2-3, with 7 bases matching TRBD2. CDR1 and CDR2 (germline): SGHTA, FQGTGA. Trimming at V came to 8 bases and at J to 2 bases, leaving 7 bases not matched to a gene. The CDR3 extends over 14 amino acids. The CDR3, as DNA: TGTGCCAGCGGACAAGCGGGGTACACAGATACGCAGTATTTT. This gives the protein CASGQAGYTDTQYF.

The chain is built from TRBV4-3 and TRBJ2-3; weak D call: TRBD1 (6 bases). V was clipped by 1 base and J by 0 bases, with 8 bases between them. Germline CDR1 reads LGHNA; CDR2 reads YSLEER. This CDR3 comprises 15 residues. The CDR3 loop is CASSQVGQSTDTQYF. The CDR3 DNA sequence: TGCGCCAGCAGCCAAGTAGGACAGAGCACAGATACGCAGTATTTT.

The V call is TRBV9, the J call TRBJ2-1, with D possibly being TRBD2 (6 bases). The CDR3 has 15 residues. Germline V CDR1 and CDR2: SGDLS, YYNGEE. V was clipped by 0 bases and J by 9 bases, with 16 bases between them. CDR3 bases: TGTGCCAGCAGCGTAGTCAAGTCGGGGCGGGGTGAGCAGTTCTTC. Translating gives CASSVVKSGRGEQFF.

Here the CDR3 DNA reads TGTGCCAGCAGTGAGGAGCGGGTATCGAATGAGCAGTTCTTC. Its translation: CASSEERVSNEQFF. The V and J genes are TRBV6-4 and TRBJ2-1; possible D gene TRBD2, 6 bases. Trimming took 3 bases from V and 7 from J, leaving 13 bases between them. CDR3 size: 14 residues. From germline, CDR1 is MRHNA and CDR2 SNTAGT.

The chain has TRBV10-3 and TRBJ1-3; TRBD1 aligns across 10 bases. The CDR3 has 16 residues. CDR1 ENHRY and CDR2 SYGVKD come from the germline V gene. After removal of 0 bases from V and 2 bases from J, the junction contained 1 base not matched to a gene. This CDR3 is CAISESTGGTGNTIYF. The CDR3 DNA sequence: TGTGCCATCAGTGAGTCGACAGGGGGCACTGGAAACACCATATATTTT.

DNA for the CDR3: TGCGCCAGCAGCTCACTAGCGGGCCCCACCGGGGAGCTGTTTTTT. Translating it yields CASSSLAGPTGELFF. This chain joins TRBV5-1 and TRBJ2-2, with TRBD2 identical over 9 bases. CDR1 and CDR2 (germline): SGHRS, YFSETQ. This CDR3 has 15 residues. Germline trimming cut 3 bases from V and 4 bases from J; bases unmatched to any gene: 4.

The genes are TRBV6-5 and TRBJ2-3; weak D call: TRBD1 (6 bases). Germline CDR1 reads MNHEY; CDR2 reads SVGAGI. The CDR3 extends over 15 amino acids. V lost 3 bases and J lost 1, with 11 bases in between. CDR3 nucleotides: TGTGCCAGCAGTTATCGTCGGACAGGCACAGATACGCAGTATTTT. As protein: CASSYRRTGTDTQYF.

The chain has TRBV5-1 and TRBJ1-4; 7 bases fit TRBD1. This CDR3 region has 15 residues. V trimming: 2 bases; J trimming: 2 bases; junction bases outside the gene matches: 3. The V gene's germline CDR1 is SGHRS and CDR2 YFSETQ. CDR3 loop: CASSFGRGTNEKLFF. Here the CDR3 DNA reads TGCGCCAGCAGCTTCGGCAGGGGGACTAATGAAAAACTGTTTTTT.

J is TRBJ2-1 and V is TRBV6-5; TRBD1 is a possible D gene (5 bases). V lost 2 bases and J lost 3, with 11 bases in between. CDR1 is MNHEY and CDR2 is SVGAGI in the germline V gene. The CDR3 covers 15 residues. The CDR3 loop is CASSYQGLIYNEQFF. CDR3 DNA sequence: TGTGCCAGCAGTTACCAGGGTCTAATCTACAATGAGCAGTTCTTC.

V and J are TRBV5-4 and TRBJ1-1; D is possibly TRBD1 (5 bases). Germline lookup yields CDR1 SGHNT and CDR2 YYREEE (reference sequence). Deletions cut 4 bases from V and 11 bases from J, with 21 bases between. This CDR3 comprises 14 residues. The chain's CDR3 is CASSISPSGDGAFF. The DNA of the CDR3 is TGTGCCAGCAGCATCTCCCCCAGCGGGGACGGGGCTTTCTTT. Complete variable domain (other parts from reference TRBV5-4 and TRBJ1-1): ETGVTQSPTHLIKTRGQQVTLRCSSQSGHNTVSWYQQALGQGPQFIFQYYREEENGRGNFPPRFSGLQFPNYSSELNVNALELDDSALYLCASSISPSGDGAFFGQGTRLTVV.

A single count supports this clone. The chain has TRBV21-1 and TRBJ1-5; the table assigns TRBD1, which was not confirmed against the DNA. TRBV21-1 is annotated as a pseudogene. The CDR3 extends over 12 amino acids. CDR3: CASGNTVQPQHF. CDR3 bases: TGTGCCAGCGGCAATACAGTTCAGCCCCAGCATTTT.

This sequence joins TRBV11-1 and TRBJ2-7; D ambiguous. Germline CDR1 is SGHAT and CDR2 is FQDESV (reference sequence). The germline V and J ends were trimmed by 1 base and 2 bases, with 12 bases remaining between them. The CDR3 is 15 residues long. The CDR3 reads CASSLVPGLTYEQYF. The DNA of the CDR3 is TGTGCCAGCAGCTTAGTTCCAGGCCTCACCTACGAGCAGTACTTC.

V gene TRBV5-6 combines with J gene TRBJ2-7; 9 bases agree with TRBD1. Germline V gene data show CDR1 as SGHDT and CDR2 as YYEEEE. The CDR3 totals 15 residues. After removal of 3 bases from V and 4 bases from J, the junction contained 8 bases not matched to a gene. The CDR3: CASSSLGGTGYEQYF. CDR3 sequence (DNA): TGTGCCAGCAGCTCCCTGGGTGGGACAGGGTACGAGCAGTACTTC.

The chain employs TRBV10-1 and TRBJ1-3; possibly TRBD1 for D (5 bases). The CDR3 consists of 14 residues. Per the germline V gene, CDR1 is WNHNN and CDR2 is SYGVQD (reference sequence). V dropped 6 bases and J dropped 2 bases, with 11 bases sitting between them. The CDR3 here is CASRATGAGNTIYF. DNA for the CDR3: TGCGCCAGCAGGGCTACAGGAGCTGGAAACACCATATATTTT.

This chain joins TRBV27 and TRBJ1-2; unclear D gene. V was clipped by 6 bases and J by 8 bases, with 7 bases between them. CDR1 and CDR2 (germline): MNHEY, SMNVEV (reference sequence). The CDR3 length is 10 residues. The CDR3 DNA is TGTGCCAGCAGCGCCAGGGGCTACACCTTC. Translated, it gives CASSARGYTF.